This entry lists 9 T cell receptor beta chains sequenced from one sample in a study of CD8 T cells in ankylosing spondylitis. Broader study findings: Ankylosing spondylitis blood seemed to carry a telltale TCR beta motif made of under ten highly homologous variants.

TCRdb redid the calling of the 5' RACE reads with MiXCR, one entry per CDR3 protein. The data contain roughly 350,000 distinct CDR3 sequences, 7.5% to 9% of them singletons. Their target antigens are unknown. Source material: blood, either unsorted or a sorted T cell fraction (not recorded which). The receptors here all came from a male donor with ankylosing spondylitis.

This chain joins TRBV14 and TRBJ2-7; D could derive from TRBD1 or TRBD2 (5 bases each). The CDR3 is 14 residues long. Per germline, CDR1 SGHDN and CDR2 FVKESK. The V end lost 4 bases, the J end lost 3 bases, and 13 bases lay between the germline ends. CDR3 sequence: CASSPEGTYYEQYF. CDR3 nucleotide sequence: TGTGCCAGCAGCCCCGAAGGGACCTACTACGAGCAGTACTTC. The full variable domain, rest sourced from reference TRBV14 and TRBJ2-7, is EAGVTQFPSHSVIEKGQTVTLRCDPISGHDNLYWYRRVMGKEIKFLLHFVKESKQDESGMPNNRFLAERTGGTYSTLKVQPAELEDSGVYFCASSPEGTYYEQYFGPGTRLTVT.

In its sample, this clonotype was seen a few times. This chain joins TRBV29-1 and TRBJ2-7; 10 bases align to TRBD1. Trimming at V came to 1 base and at J to 0 bases, leaving 6 bases not matched to a gene. CDR1 SQVTM and CDR2 ANQGSEA come from the germline V gene. CDR3 length: 16 amino acids. The CDR3 region is CSVEGRGQGISYEQYF. The CDR3 bases are TGCAGCGTTGAAGGGCGGGGACAGGGGATCTCCTACGAGCAGTACTTC.

V is TRBV9 and J is TRBJ2-5; perhaps TRBD1 as D (5 bases). The CDR3 is made up of 14 amino acids. In germline, CDR1 is SGDLS, CDR2 YYNGEE. V shed 3 bases and J shed 4 bases, with 13 bases lying between them. CDR3 coding DNA: TGTGCCAGCAGCGACAGGACCTTAGGAGAGACCCAGTACTTC. It yields the protein CASSDRTLGETQYF.

This clonotype was picked up a small number of times. V gene TRBV20-1 combines with J gene TRBJ2-7; 11 nucleotides line up with TRBD2. Germline V gene data show CDR1 as DFQATT and CDR2 as SNEGSKA (reference sequence). The ends lost 6 bases at V and 5 bases at J; junction bases unmatched: 6. The CDR3 has 13 residues. CDR3 DNA: TGCAGTGCAATAGCGGGAGGGATGGACGAGCAGTACTTC. It specifies CSAIAGGMDEQYF.

In its sample, this clonotype was seen a few times. The chain joins TRBV11-2 to TRBJ2-1, with 11 nucleotides matching TRBD2. Germline assignment: CDR1 SGHAT and CDR2 FQNNGV. J gave up 1 base and V 3 bases, and 14 bases lay outside the gene matches. The CDR3 runs 20 residues. This CDR3 is CASSFWTGSTSGTSYNEQFF. DNA of the CDR3: TGTGCCAGCAGCTTCTGGACGGGATCGACTAGCGGGACTTCCTACAATGAGCAGTTCTTC.

This clonotype was detected a few times. The gene calls are TRBV6-1 and TRBJ2-1; 8 bases map to TRBD1. CDR3 length: 16 amino acids. Germline V gives CDR1 MNHNS, CDR2 SASEGT. With V trimmed by 7 bases and J by 8 bases, 16 bases remained unmatched. DNA of the CDR3: TGTGCCAGCACGGTATCCCCTGGACAGGGAATCCATGAGCAGTTCTTC. It encodes CASTVSPGQGIHEQFF.

This clonotype was detected ten times or more. The J gene is TRBJ1-1, the V gene TRBV11-2; D unclear. The CDR3 spans 11 residues. V dropped 4 bases and J dropped 4 bases, with 4 bases sitting between them. Germline V CDR1 and CDR2: SGHAT, FQNNGV. The CDR3 reads CASSYGTEAFF. The CDR3 DNA sequence: TGTGCCAGCAGCTATGGCACTGAAGCTTTCTTT.

V is TRBV11-1 and J is TRBJ2-1; TRBD1 might be the D (9 bases). This CDR3 region has 18 residues. Trimming took off 4 bases at V and 3 bases at J, with 22 bases between the two ends. Germline loops: CDR1 SGHAT, CDR2 FQDESV (reference sequence). The CDR3 protein is CASSSTDRGGLVYNEQFF. CDR3 nucleotide sequence: TGTGCCAGCAGCTCGACCGACAGGGGGGGACTAGTCTACAATGAGCAGTTCTTC.

The chain employs TRBV4-3 and TRBJ2-1; 8 bases map to TRBD1. Germline V gives CDR1 LGHNA, CDR2 YSLEER. J was trimmed by 7 bases and V by 7 bases; bases with no gene match: 12. CDR3 length: 15 amino acids. CDR3 DNA: TGCGCCAGCAAACAAGGACAGGGCCTAAGTAATGAGCAGTTCTTC. Translation: CASKQGQGLSNEQFF.